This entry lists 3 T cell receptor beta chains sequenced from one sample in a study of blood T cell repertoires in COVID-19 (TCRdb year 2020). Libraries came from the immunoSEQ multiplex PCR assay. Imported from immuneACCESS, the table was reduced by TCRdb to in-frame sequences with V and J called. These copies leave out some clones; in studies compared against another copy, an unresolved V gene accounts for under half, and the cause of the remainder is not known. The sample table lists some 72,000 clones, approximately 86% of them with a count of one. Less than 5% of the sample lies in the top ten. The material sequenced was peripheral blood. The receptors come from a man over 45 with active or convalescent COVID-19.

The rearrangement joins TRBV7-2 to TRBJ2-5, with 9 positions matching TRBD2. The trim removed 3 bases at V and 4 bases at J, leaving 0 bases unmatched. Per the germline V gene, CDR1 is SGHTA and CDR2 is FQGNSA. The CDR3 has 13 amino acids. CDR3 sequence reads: CASSFSGGETQYF. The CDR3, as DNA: TGTGCCAGCAGCTTTAGCGGGGGAGAGACCCAGTACTTC.

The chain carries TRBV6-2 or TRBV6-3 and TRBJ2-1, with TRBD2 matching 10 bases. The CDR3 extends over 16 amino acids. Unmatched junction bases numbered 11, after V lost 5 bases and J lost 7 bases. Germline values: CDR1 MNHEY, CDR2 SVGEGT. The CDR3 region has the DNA TGTGCCAGCAGTCGCCTGGAGCGGGGGGGCCGGAATGAGCAGTTCTTC. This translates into CASSRLERGGRNEQFF.

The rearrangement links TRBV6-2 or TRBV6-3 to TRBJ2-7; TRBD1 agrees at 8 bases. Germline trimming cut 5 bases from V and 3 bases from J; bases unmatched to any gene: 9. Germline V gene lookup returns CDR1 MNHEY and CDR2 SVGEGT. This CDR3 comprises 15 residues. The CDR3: CASSDAGTGHYEQYF. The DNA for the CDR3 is TGTGCCAGCAGTGACGCCGGGACAGGCCACTACGAGCAGTACTTC.